One sample yielded the 20 T cell receptor beta chains listed below, sequenced in a study of T cell clonality in common variable immunodeficiency (dated by TCRdb to about 2015). General findings and caveats noted by the study authors: CVID TCRbeta sequences reportedly showed fewer deletions and N-nucleotide insertions and lacked highly modified clones with 13 or more V deletions.

Library creation used the immunoSEQ multiplex PCR assay. The table comes from immuneACCESS by way of TCRdb, which keeps in-frame sequences with V and J called. Part of the clones is missing from these tables; in studies checked, under half for an unresolved V gene and the rest for unknown reasons. With about 19,000 clones recorded, this sample contains no clone counted only once. About 6.8% of the sample goes to the ten largest clones. Antigens of these TCRs are unknown. The source material was peripheral blood mononuclear cells. Every receptor here comes from a human donor with common variable immunodeficiency.

This clone was counted at least ten times. Read coverage stops 3 residues before the CDR3 terminus; the germline J gene supplies the remainder. V and J are TRBV7-9 and TRBJ2-7, with 8 bases identical to TRBD2. The V gene end was trimmed by 7 bases and the J gene end by 3 bases; junction bases not matched to a gene: 5. The CDR3 is 13 residues long. In germline, CDR1 is SEHNR, CDR2 FQNEAQ (reference sequence). The covered CDR3 bases are TGTGCCAGCATGGGTAGCGGGAACTACGAG. Its protein is CASMGSGNYE. The entire CDR3 reads CASMGSGNYEQYF.

Concerning this clone: The CDR3 end is not reached by the read, which stops 3 residues before it; the germline J gene fills it in. V is TRBV7-2 and J is TRBJ1-6; 8 bases agree with TRBD1. This CDR3 is 15 amino acids long. J gave up 10 bases and V 5 bases, and 10 bases lay outside the gene matches. Germline CDR1 SGHTA, CDR2 FQGNSA. CDR3 region: CASSVGQGSGSPLHF. CDR3 DNA (partial): TGTGCCAGCAGCGTTGGACAGGGTTCTGGATCACCC.

This clone was seen many times. Read sequence stops 3 residues before the CDR3 end, and the germline J gene provides the missing end. The chain employs TRBV28 and TRBJ1-1, with 8 bases fitting TRBD1. The junction had 8 bases not matched to a gene; V was cut back by 4 bases and J by 4 bases. The CDR3 is 15 amino acids. The germline V gene encodes CDR1 MDHEN and CDR2 SYDVKM. The CDR3 protein is CASSSTGAGVTEAFF. CDR3 bases read: TGTGCCAGCAGTTCGACAGGGGCCGGGGTCACTGAA.

There are a few counts of this clone. The sequenced fragment ends 3 residues before the CDR3 boundary, so the rest is inferred from the germline J gene. The rearrangement uses TRBV6-4 and TRBJ2-1; TRBD1 is a possible D gene (6 bases). With 4 bases removed from V and 5 bases from J, the gap between germline ends came to 18 bases. Germline V gene data show CDR1 as MRHNA and CDR2 as SNTAGT. The CDR3 contains 16 residues. The CDR3 loop is CASSVGRGGNDNEQFF. The part of the CDR3 DNA that was read is TGTGCCAGCAGTGTCGGAAGAGGGGGAAACGACAATGAG.

A word on this clone: The CDR3 end falls 3 residues outside the read, so it is completed with the germline J gene. The chain has TRBV19 and TRBJ2-2, with 7 bases identical to TRBD2. The V segment lost 4 bases and the J segment 5 bases; nucleotides outside the gene matches: 13. Germline loops: CDR1 LNHDA, CDR2 SQIVND (reference sequence). The CDR3 is 17 residues long. The CDR3 DNA, read in part, is TGTGCCAGTAGTAACCCTGGGGGGGAAATACGAACCGGGGAG. Translated, it gives CASSNPGGEIRTGE. The complete CDR3 sequence is CASSNPGGEIRTGELFF.

The sample holds a few counts of this clone. The read terminates 3 residues before the CDR3 end, so the remaining end is supplied by the germline J gene. J is TRBJ2-7 and V is TRBV18; 11 bases are a match to TRBD2. This CDR3 comprises 18 residues. The V and J ends lost 0 bases and 6 bases, in that order; junction bases with no gene match: 13. Germline loops: CDR1 KGHSH, CDR2 LQKENI. The part of the CDR3 DNA that was read is TGTGCCAGCTCACCACCGCTTTCAACTAGCGGGAGAAGGCGCGAG. The encoded protein is CASSPPLSTSGRRRE. The full CDR3 protein is CASSPPLSTSGRRREQYF.

For this clone: The read comes to an end 3 residues before the CDR3 does, leaving the germline J gene to fill in the end. The genes are TRBV6-1 and TRBJ2-1; TRBD2 matches 11 bases. V shed 2 bases and J 5 bases; nucleotides not matched to a gene: 8. In germline, CDR1 is MNHNS, CDR2 SASEGT. There are 17 residues in the CDR3. The CDR3 protein is CASSELEASGGNNEQFF. The CDR3 DNA, read in part, is TGTGCCAGCAGTGAATTGGAGGCTAGCGGGGGGAACAATGAG.

This clone has ten or more counts. The read finishes 3 residues shy of the CDR3 end, and the germline J gene is used to complete it. The chain joins TRBV7-3 to TRBJ2-2; the D gene is possibly TRBD1 (6 bases). The germline CDR1 and CDR2 sequences are SGHTA and FQGTGA. V was shortened by 2 bases and J by 1 base, with 11 bases between the two germline ends. The CDR3 totals 16 residues. CDR3 protein: CASSLFSTGNTGELFF. CDR3 bases read: TGTGCCAGCAGCTTATTTTCGACAGGGAACACCGGGGAG.

In this sample, this clone turned up many times. The read halts 3 residues ahead of the CDR3 end, with the missing end drawn from the germline J gene. V is TRBV19 and J is TRBJ1-5; 10 positions agree with TRBD1. CDR3 length: 16 amino acids. After removal of 3 bases from V and 5 bases from J, the junction contained 7 bases not matched to a gene. CDR1 LNHDA and CDR2 SQIVND come from the germline V gene (reference sequence). CDR3 bases read: TGTGCCAGTAGTATGACCGGACAGGGGGAATATCAGCCC. Its protein product is CASSMTGQGEYQP. The entire CDR3 protein reads CASSMTGQGEYQPQHF.

Note on this clone: The sequence runs out 3 residues before the end of the CDR3; the remainder is reconstructed from the germline J gene. The gene calls are TRBV7-2 and TRBJ2-7, with D possibly TRBD2 on 6 matching bases. Trimming shortened V by 8 bases and J by 3 bases, and 11 bases separated the two germline ends. Per germline, CDR1 SGHTA and CDR2 FQGNSA. This CDR3 is 12 amino acids long. The sequenced part of the CDR3 DNA is TGTGCCAGCCGAGGTAGCGGCTACGAG. Translated: CASRGSGYE. The complete CDR3 reads CASRGSGYEQYF.

The sample holds a few counts of this clone. Incomplete CDR3 DNA: TGCGCCAGCAGCTTGGGGGCAGGGAGCTCCTACAATGAG. Protein product: CASSLGAGSSYNE. In full, the CDR3 is CASSLGAGSSYNEQFF. V gene TRBV5-1 combines with J gene TRBJ2-1, with D perhaps given as TRBD1 or TRBD2 (5 bases each). The CDR3 end falls 3 residues outside the read, so it is completed with the germline J gene. V was cut by 0 bases and J by 0 bases, with 10 bases left in between. The CDR3 sequence is 16 residues long. From germline, CDR1 is SGHRS and CDR2 YFSETQ.

CDR3 DNA, as far as it was read: TGTGCCAGCAGCCGAAGACGAACCGGGACATTGGCCTACGAG. Translated: CASSRRRTGTLAYE. The full CDR3 protein reads CASSRRRTGTLAYEQYF. The chain joins TRBV6-2 or TRBV6-3 to TRBJ2-7, with D maybe TRBD1 (6 bases). The CDR3 extends 3 residues past the end of the read, so its final part is completed from the germline J gene. The germline gives CDR1 MNHEY, CDR2 SVGEGT. Trimming stripped 6 bases from V and 2 bases from J, with 23 bases between. There are 17 residues in the CDR3.

Concerning this clone itself: Coverage ceases 3 residues before the CDR3 finishes, and the germline J gene fills in the end. The chain couples TRBV7-2 to TRBJ2-5; 7 nucleotides line up with TRBD1. V lost 2 bases and J lost 2; bases outside the gene matches: 5. Germline lookup yields CDR1 SGHTA and CDR2 FQGNSA. CDR3 length equals 15 residues. The sequenced CDR3 bases are TGTGCCAGCAGCTTATGGGCAGGGGGTCAAGAGACC. Protein: CASSLWAGGQET. The whole CDR3 region reads CASSLWAGGQETQYF.

This clone has just a few counts. The read stops 3 residues short of the end of the CDR3; the missing end is completed from the germline J gene. The chain combines TRBV19 with TRBJ2-5; D might be TRBD1 (7 bases). The germline CDR1 and CDR2 sequences are LNHDA and SQIVND (reference sequence). V lost 7 bases and J lost 5, with 14 bases in between. The CDR3 covers 13 residues. The CDR3 region is CASTQGGGETQYF. The DNA read from the CDR3 is TGTGCCAGTACCCAGGGGGGCGGCGAGACC.

This clone was observed many times. The read ends 3 residues early relative to the CDR3; the germline J gene fills the gap. The chain uses TRBV20-1 and TRBJ1-5; D is perhaps TRBD1 (6 bases). The CDR3 extends over 12 amino acids. V was trimmed by 5 bases and J by 4 bases, leaving 9 bases between them. Germline loops: CDR1 DFQATT, CDR2 SNEGSKA (reference sequence). The covered CDR3 bases are TGCAGTGCTCAACAGGGTAATCAGCCC. Protein: CSAQQGNQP. The entire CDR3 protein is CSAQQGNQPQHF.

In the case of this clone: The missing CDR3 end, 3 residues past where the read stops, is filled in from the germline J gene. J is TRBJ1-4 and V is TRBV2; no firm D call. From germline, CDR1 is SNHLY and CDR2 FYNNEI. Trimming stripped 5 bases from V and 10 bases from J, with 14 bases between. The CDR3 covers 13 residues. Here the CDR3 reads CASSSPQRGKLFF. The CDR3 bases that were read are TGTGCCAGCAGTAGCCCGCAACGCGGAAAA.

This clone was found a few times. The read finishes 3 residues shy of the CDR3 end, and the germline J gene is used to complete it. The chain recombines TRBV7-3 with TRBJ2-7; 13 nucleotides line up with TRBD2. V lost 5 bases, J lost 0 bases, and 4 bases stayed unmatched. The germline V gene encodes CDR1 SGHTA and CDR2 FQGTGA. CDR3 length: 16 amino acids. The sequenced CDR3 bases are TGTGCCAGCAGCCCGGGACTAGCGGGAAGCTCCTACGAG. This sequence encodes CASSPGLAGSSYE. The CDR3 reads in full as CASSPGLAGSSYEQYF.

Many counts were recorded for this clone. Sequencing ends 3 residues short of the CDR3 end; the germline J gene provides the rest. This chain links TRBV10-3 with TRBJ1-1; possible D gene TRBD1, 6 bases. The CDR3 is 15 residues long. Germline CDR1 ENHRY, CDR2 SYGVKD. Trimming stripped 6 bases from V and 5 bases from J, with 19 bases between. The covered CDR3 bases are TGTGCCATCAGCCTTCAAGGGCAGGGGAGTACTGAA. It translates to CAISLQGQGSTE. The CDR3 in its entirety is CAISLQGQGSTEAFF.

Ten or more counts support this clone. The read terminates 3 residues ahead of where the CDR3 ends, so the germline J gene completes it. The chain recombines TRBV7-9 with TRBJ2-2; possible D gene TRBD1, 5 bases. CDR3 size: 13 residues. Germline V gene lookup returns CDR1 SEHNR and CDR2 FQNEAQ (reference sequence). Trimming left V 4 bases short and J 3 bases short, with 6 bases between. The CDR3 DNA, read in part, is TGTGCCAGCAGCTGGGGCGACACCGGGGAG. Translation gives CASSWGDTGE. The whole CDR3 region reads CASSWGDTGELFF.

There are a few counts of this clone. The read ends 3 residues early relative to the CDR3; the germline J gene fills the gap. The V and J genes are TRBV19 and TRBJ2-3; possible D gene TRBD2, 5 bases. This CDR3 region has 14 residues. V gave up 5 bases and J gave up 3 bases, with 12 bases separating them. The germline CDR1 and CDR2 sequences are LNHDA and SQIVND (reference sequence). The CDR3 protein is CASSHTPGTDTQYF. The part of the CDR3 DNA that was read is TGTGCCAGTAGTCACACGCCGGGGACAGATACG.